What follows are 23 T cell receptor beta chains derived from one specimen sequenced in a study of blood T cell repertoires in COVID-19. Using immunoSEQ multiplex PCR, the repertoire was profiled, and TCRdb retains in-frame clones only, with some absent. The top ten clones hold approximately 5% of a sample with fewer than 65,000 clones, over 65% of them seen once. Sequencing was performed on peripheral blood. These receptors originate from a human donor in a cohort sampled during active COVID-19.

The count of this clone is one. V is TRBV6-5 and J is TRBJ2-7; the D is unclear. V was pared by 7 bases and J by 1 base, with 5 bases between. The germline gives CDR1 MNHEY, CDR2 SVGAGI. CDR3 length: 11 amino acids. The CDR3 DNA reads as TGTGCCAGCACCCAATCCTACGAGCAGTACTTC. Its translation is CASTQSYEQYF.

This rearrangement joins TRBV6-5 to TRBJ2-7; possibly TRBD1 for D (6 bases). Per germline, CDR1 MNHEY and CDR2 SVGAGI. Deletions cut 0 bases from V and 2 bases from J, with 11 bases between. The CDR3 has 15 amino acids. Here the CDR3 reads CASSYSGTRTYEQYF. In DNA form, the CDR3 reads TGTGCCAGCAGTTACTCCGGGACACGGACCTACGAGCAGTACTTC.

This rearrangement joins TRBV6-2 or TRBV6-3 to TRBJ2-7, with 8 bases identical to TRBD1. The CDR3 has 15 residues. Looked up from germline, CDR1 is MNHEY and CDR2 is SVGEGT. The ends lost 2 bases at V and 3 bases at J; junction bases unmatched: 6. The CDR3 region is CASSYPSTGVYEQYF. For the CDR3, the DNA is TGTGCCAGCAGTTACCCCTCGACAGGGGTCTACGAGCAGTACTTC.

The chain carries TRBV9 and TRBJ1-2; D is possibly TRBD1 (6 bases). This CDR3 has 20 amino acids. Germline CDR1 reads SGDLS; CDR2 reads YYNGEE. V lost 0 bases and J 0 bases, leaving 24 bases between the germline ends. The CDR3 loop is CASSVGPERGNVKANYGYTF. The CDR3 region has the DNA TGTGCCAGCAGCGTAGGCCCCGAGAGGGGGAACGTTAAAGCTAACTATGGCTACACCTTC.

This sequence joins TRBV3-1 (or the pseudogene TRBV3-2) and TRBJ1-4, with D possibly matching TRBD1 (5 bases). The CDR3 length is 18 residues. Germline CDR1 reads LGHDT; CDR2 reads YNNKEL (reference sequence). V was shortened by 0 bases and J by 4 bases, with 18 bases between the two germline ends. The CDR3 is CASSQDGQGPQGNEKLFF. CDR3 sequence (DNA): TGTGCCAGCAGCCAAGATGGCCAGGGCCCTCAAGGTAATGAAAAACTGTTTTTT.

The table lists this clone with a count of one. The chain employs TRBV6-5 and TRBJ1-4, with 8 bases that match TRBD1. V dropped 4 bases and J dropped 5; count of bases not matched to a gene: 6. CDR1 is MNHEY, CDR2 SVGAGI, per germline. The CDR3 loop spans 15 amino acids. The CDR3 DNA sequence: TGTGCCAGCAGTTTAACCGGGACAGGCAATGAAAAACTGTTTTTT. This translates into CASSLTGTGNEKLFF.

The rearrangement joins TRBV3-1 (or the pseudogene TRBV3-2) to TRBJ2-7; D is perhaps TRBD2 (6 bases). The CDR3 loop spans 13 amino acids. From germline, CDR1 is LGHDT and CDR2 YNNKEL (reference sequence). Trimming cost V 3 bases and J 3 bases, with 9 bases left between them. The CDR3 here is CASSQAGLYEQYF. The CDR3 DNA reads TGTGCCAGCAGCCAGGCGGGGCTCTACGAGCAGTACTTC.

The chain has TRBV2 and TRBJ2-5; possible D gene TRBD1, 6 bases. CDR1 and CDR2 (germline): SNHLY, FYNNEI. Trimming shortened V by 6 bases and J by 4 bases, and 15 bases separated the two germline ends. CDR3 length: 14 residues. The CDR3 loop reads CASRLRGVRETQYF. The CDR3 DNA is TGTGCCAGCAGACTCAGGGGAGTGCGAGAGACCCAGTACTTC.

The chain recombines TRBV9 with TRBJ2-1; TRBD2 might be the D (7 bases). CDR1 and CDR2 (germline): SGDLS, YYNGEE. The V end was cut by 4 bases, the J end by 2 bases, with 16 bases between. The CDR3 length is 16 residues. In nucleotides, the CDR3 is TGTGCCAGCAGCCCCATCGGGGGGCTCACCTACAATGAGCAGTTCTTC. This translates into CASSPIGGLTYNEQFF. Looking up the rest from reference TRBV9 and TRBJ2-1 gives the full variable domain: DSGVTQTPKHLITATGQRVTLRCSPRSGDLSVYWYQQSLDQGLQFLIQYYNGEERAKGNILERFSAQQFPDLHSELNLSSLELGDSALYFCASSPIGGLTYNEQFFGPGTRLTVL.

The CDR3 loop reads CASGVLAGSNQPQHF. Written as DNA, the CDR3 is TGTGCCAGCGGAGTACTAGCGGGCTCTAATCAGCCCCAGCATTTT. J is TRBJ1-5 and V is TRBV28; no clear D. This CDR3 comprises 15 residues. Germline values: CDR1 MDHEN, CDR2 SYDVKM. V was shortened by 8 bases and J by 4 bases, with 18 bases between the two germline ends. The whole variable domain, filled in from reference TRBV28 and TRBJ1-5, reads DVKVTQSSRYLVKRTGEKVFLECVQDMDHENMFWYRQDPGLGLRLIYFSYDVKMKEKGDIPEGYSVSREKKERFSLILESASTNQTSMYLCASGVLAGSNQPQHFGDGTRLSIL.

The rearrangement joins TRBV28 to TRBJ1-2, with TRBD1 as a possible D gene (6 bases). V was clipped by 3 bases and J by 4 bases, with 15 bases between them. The CDR3 consists of 15 residues. Germline V gene data show CDR1 as MDHEN and CDR2 as SYDVKM. The CDR3 region has the DNA TGTGCCAGCAGTTTTACCTTTACAGGGCCCTATGGCTACACCTTC. Encoded protein: CASSFTFTGPYGYTF.

The chain joins TRBV5-6 to TRBJ1-1, with D maybe TRBD1 (6 bases). Germline V gives CDR1 SGHDT, CDR2 YYEEEE. Between the trimmed V and J ends, which lost 0 bases and 4 bases, there was a span of 13 bases. The CDR3 totals 15 residues. CDR3 region: CASSLETGKGTEAFF. As DNA, the CDR3 is TGTGCCAGCAGCTTGGAAACAGGGAAGGGCACTGAAGCTTTCTTT.

The chain couples TRBV7-9 to TRBJ2-3, with a weak D call TRBD2 (5 bases). Looked up from germline, CDR1 is SEHNR and CDR2 is FQNEAQ (reference sequence). Trimming removed 2 bases at V and 0 bases at J, with 15 bases between. The CDR3 extends over 17 amino acids. CDR3 nucleotides: TGTGCCAGCAGCTTATGGGGAAGAACGGGGAGCACAGATACGCAGTATTTT. Translation gives CASSLWGRTGSTDTQYF.

This clone was seen just once. The chain carries TRBV30 and TRBJ1-2; TRBD1 aligns across 9 bases. This CDR3 is 15 amino acids long. J gave up 5 bases and V 1 base, and 8 bases lay outside the gene matches. CDR1 GTSNPN and CDR2 SVGIG come from the germline V gene (reference sequence). The CDR3 loop reads CAWSALTGGRYGYTF. The CDR3 coding sequence is TGTGCCTGGAGTGCCCTGACAGGGGGAAGATATGGCTACACCTTC.

CDR3: CASSQDRGQVYEQYF. The CDR3 DNA is TGCGCCAGCAGCCAAGATAGGGGACAGGTCTACGAGCAGTACTTC. The chain is built from TRBV4-3 and TRBJ2-7, with 8 nucleotides matching TRBD1. The CDR3 spans 15 residues. CDR1 is LGHNA, CDR2 YSLEER, per germline. J gave up 3 bases and V 0 bases, and 4 bases lay outside the gene matches.

The chain joins TRBV12-3 or TRBV12-4 to TRBJ1-5, with D unresolved. The V gene lost 7 bases and the J gene lost 4 bases, with 11 bases spanning the gap. The CDR3 has 13 amino acids. CDR3 residues: CASNTNINQPQHF. The CDR3 DNA follows: TGTGCCAGCAACACGAACATTAATCAGCCCCAGCATTTT.

The rearrangement joins TRBV5-1 to TRBJ2-3, with TRBD2 identical over 12 bases. The germline CDR1 and CDR2 sequences are SGHRS and YFSETQ. V shed 3 bases and J 1 base; nucleotides not matched to a gene: 3. This CDR3 is 16 amino acids long. The CDR3 protein is CASSSRTSGGTDTQYF. Here the CDR3 DNA reads TGCGCCAGCAGCTCACGGACTAGCGGGGGCACAGATACGCAGTATTTT.

The rearrangement joins TRBV12-3 or TRBV12-4 to TRBJ2-7; D ambiguous. This CDR3 region has 11 residues. V was cut by 4 bases and J by 5 bases, with 6 bases left in between. The CDR3 loop reads CASSSLNEQYF. The CDR3 nucleotides are TGTGCCAGCAGTTCTCTTAACGAGCAGTACTTC.

The V call is TRBV6-6, the J call TRBJ2-1, with 10 bases identical to TRBD1. The germline V gene encodes CDR1 MNHNY and CDR2 SVGAGI (reference sequence). V gave up 5 bases and J gave up 7 bases; unmatched junction bases: 8. The CDR3 runs to 15 residues. The CDR3 DNA follows: TGTGCCAGCAGTCATCCCGGGACAGGGGTAAATGAGCAGTTCTTC. Its protein product is CASSHPGTGVNEQFF.

This chain uses TRBV7-2 with TRBJ1-1; maybe TRBD1 (6 bases). CDR1 and CDR2 (germline): SGHTA, FQGNSA. V dropped 8 bases and J dropped 7 bases, with 20 bases sitting between them. This CDR3 spans 14 amino acids. The DNA of the CDR3 is TGTGCCAGCGGACGGGGGCGGGGGGCTAATGAAGCTTTCTTT. Translating gives CASGRGRGANEAFF.

The rearrangement uses TRBV21-1 and TRBJ1-2; the D call TRBD1 from the table was never checked on the DNA. TRBV21-1 is tagged as a pseudogene. This CDR3 comprises 14 residues. The CDR3 is CASSKRGQIYGYTF. CDR3 nucleotide sequence: TGTGCCAGCAGCAAAAGGGGACAGATCTATGGCTACACCTTC.

V gene TRBV27 combines with J gene TRBJ2-1, with TRBD2 identical over 8 bases. V was clipped by 2 bases and J by 4 bases; unmatched bases: 4. Germline V lookup: CDR1 MNHEY, CDR2 SMNVEV (reference sequence). The length of the CDR3 is 15 residues. CDR3 residues: CASSLGRGAYNEQFF. Here the CDR3 DNA reads TGTGCCAGCAGTTTAGGGCGGGGGGCTTACAATGAGCAGTTCTTC.

Regarding this clone: Its ends do not fully match the called genes, so a read error is possible. The J gene is TRBJ1-1, the V gene TRBV20-1; perhaps TRBD1 as D (5 bases). Germline assignment: CDR1 DFQATT and CDR2 SNEGSKA (reference sequence). The CDR3 runs to 11 residues. CDR3 sequence reads: CSASDSERFRF. The CDR3 nucleotides are TGCAGTGCTTCCGACAGCGAGAGGTTCCGGTTT.